This is a list of T cell receptor beta chains from one sample in a study of blood T cell repertoires in COVID-19. Generated by immunoSEQ multiplex PCR, the TCRdb table keeps only in-frame clones and is missing some. The table lists about 220,000 clones, about 85% of them singletons. Sequencing was carried out using peripheral blood. These receptors originate from a woman in her forties or fifties with COVID-19, enrolled during active disease. CDR3s include the opening cysteine and the closing phenylalanine or tryptophan. A D gene is named only where the DNA matches it firmly. Clone size is shown for a subset of rows, as once, few, many or a class of expanded clone.

CDR3: CASSPGSGNQPQHF; D: NA; V: TRBV19; size: NA
CDR3: CAGSRDSPTDTQYF; D: TRBD1; V: TRBV28; size: NA
CDR3: CASRPTGHYRFGYTF; D: NA; V: TRBV19; size: NA
CDR3: CASSLDPTGNYGYTF; D: NA; V: TRBV5-4; size: NA
CDR3: CAWSRLAGNYNEQFF; D: TRBD2; V: TRBV30; size: NA
CDR3: CASSLVFRGNQPQHF; D: NA; V: TRBV28; size: NA
CDR3: CASNEGPHNSPLHF; D: NA; V: TRBV19; size: NA
CDR3: CASSQPGQNYNEQFF; D: NA; V: TRBV4-1; size: NA
CDR3: CASIGGNYGYTF; D: NA; V: TRBV7-9; size: once
CDR3: CASSRGRLAGVWSSTDTQYF; D: TRBD2; V: TRBV19; size: NA
CDR3: CASSHDTSSYNSPLHF; D: NA; V: TRBV4-3; size: NA
CDR3: CSASMGGAPQETQYF; D: NA; V: TRBV20-1; size: NA
CDR3: CASSLVPGGSSGNTIYF; D: TRBD1; V: TRBV5-4; size: NA
CDR3: CASSLAGGINNEQFF; D: NA; V: TRBV7-2; size: NA
CDR3: CASSYAGLQNTEAFF; D: NA; V: TRBV6-5; size: NA
CDR3: CASSRPQGGAKETQYF; D: NA; V: TRBV28; size: NA
CDR3: CASKGTGSEKLFF; D: TRBD1; V: TRBV30; size: NA
CDR3: CASSLASSPLHF; D: NA; V: TRBV12-3/TRBV12-4; size: once
CDR3: CASRTVRGPGELFF; D: NA; V: TRBV6-5; size: NA
CDR3: CASGLVPRPIHTEAFF; D: NA; V: TRBV12-5; size: once
CDR3: CASSLAGGDEQYF; D: TRBD2; V: TRBV5-1; size: many
CDR3: CSASFQGVLFF; D: NA; V: TRBV20-1; size: NA
CDR3: CASSLRDIGLINEKLFF; D: NA; V: TRBV19; size: NA
CDR3: CASSSRGGANYGYTF; D: NA; V: TRBV11-3; size: NA
CDR3: CAAGQGFYEQYF; D: NA; V: TRBV19; size: NA
CDR3: CASSPRTARADYGYTF; D: NA; V: TRBV19; size: NA
CDR3: CASSMAARVYGYTF; D: NA; V: TRBV19; size: NA
CDR3: CASSYAATGAGANVLTF; D: TRBD1; V: TRBV6-2/TRBV6-3; size: NA
CDR3: CASSPTGGTTQPQHF; D: NA; V: TRBV18; size: NA
CDR3: CASSKTQETQYF; D: NA; V: TRBV5-1; size: NA
CDR3: CASRSRTGGHHEQYF; D: TRBD1; V: TRBV27; size: once
CDR3: CASSFSVNEQFF; D: NA; V: TRBV11-2; size: NA
CDR3: CATSDPYRVDTQYF; D: NA; V: TRBV24-1; size: NA
CDR3: CASSRGLYEQYF; D: NA; V: TRBV7-9; size: NA
CDR3: CASSHVRGRDEQFF; D: NA; V: TRBV3-1/TRBV3-2; size: few
CDR3: CAWSSDRTTDTQYF; D: NA; V: TRBV30; size: NA
CDR3: CASSRPGQFFTGQFF; D: TRBD1; V: TRBV3-1/TRBV3-2; size: NA
CDR3: CASSLSRGLNYGYTF; D: NA; V: TRBV18; size: NA
CDR3: CSVQGSSSGEQYF; D: NA; V: TRBV29-1; size: NA
CDR3: CASSPGQATNQPQHF; D: TRBD1; V: TRBV19; size: NA